Shown below are 4 T cell receptor beta chains from a single sample sequenced in a study of blood T cell repertoires in COVID-19. Repertoires were generated with immunoSEQ multiplex PCR, while TCRdb's copy carries only in-frame clones and drops some. The data contain approximately 360,000 clones, about 89% of them singletons. The sequenced material came from peripheral blood. The origin of the receptors is a man aged 40-55 years with acute or convalescent COVID-19.

This clone showed up just once. The sample has other DNA sequences that encode this CDR3 too. V is TRBV19 and J is TRBJ1-2; TRBD1 aligns across 7 bases. The CDR3 spans 13 residues. Trimming at V came to 6 bases and at J to 2 bases, leaving 3 bases not matched to a gene. Germline V gene lookup returns CDR1 LNHDA and CDR2 SQIVND (reference sequence). The CDR3 DNA reads as TGTGCCAGTAGCAGACAGGGAAACTATGGCTACACCTTC. Its protein product is CASSRQGNYGYTF.

V and J are TRBV5-1 and TRBJ2-3; no clear D. The CDR3 sequence is 16 residues long. Germline CDR1 is SGHRS and CDR2 is YFSETQ. With 0 bases removed from V and 0 bases from J, the gap between germline ends came to 11 bases. The CDR3 region is CASSLESHSSTDTQYF. In DNA form, the CDR3 reads TGCGCCAGCAGCTTGGAATCGCACAGTAGCACAGATACGCAGTATTTT.

As regards this clone: One junction end disagrees with the germline gene, perhaps due to a read error. The rearrangement joins TRBV24-1 to TRBJ2-1, with 10 bases matching TRBD2. Germline lookup yields CDR1 KGHDR and CDR2 SFDVKD. CDR3 length: 12 residues. The CDR3 coding sequence is TGTGCCACCAGTGATTGGAGCGGGGGGGCAATCTTC. This gives the protein CATSDWSGGAIF.

V is TRBV6-5 and J is TRBJ1-1; no clear D. The CDR3 contains 15 residues. V lost 2 bases and J lost 1, with 11 bases in between. CDR1 MNHEY and CDR2 SVGAGI come from the germline V gene. CDR3 region: CASSYTWAQNTEAFF. The CDR3, as DNA: TGTGCCAGCAGTTACACGTGGGCCCAGAACACTGAAGCTTTCTTT.